A single sample gave rise to the 29 T cell receptor beta chains below, sequenced in a study of T cell responses to AZD1222 COVID-19 vaccine. Method: immunoSEQ multiplex PCR; TCRdb's copy keeps in-frame clones and lacks some. The sample has about 150,000 clones, around 87% seen once; the top ten hold 8% to 10%. This sample comprised peripheral blood, obtained 28 days after the second AZD1222 dose. The receptors derive from an adult who received the AZD1222 COVID-19 vaccine.

The CDR3 DNA reads as TGTGCCAGCAGTGGCCAGACCGGCTACGAGCAGTACTTC. Protein: CASSGQTGYEQYF. This chain links TRBV5-4 with TRBJ2-7; D is ambiguous. The CDR3 sequence is 13 residues long. With 5 bases removed from V and 3 bases from J, the gap between germline ends came to 12 bases. CDR1 and CDR2 (germline): SGHNT, YYREEE (reference sequence).

The rearrangement uses TRBV7-9 and TRBJ1-1; a possible D gene is TRBD1 (5 bases). The germline V gene encodes CDR1 SEHNR and CDR2 FQNEAQ (reference sequence). Trimming took off 7 bases at V and 2 bases at J, with 14 bases between the two ends. The CDR3 extends over 14 amino acids. CDR3 nucleotides: TGTGCCAGCAACCTCGACAGAGTAAACACTGAAGCTTTCTTT. Residues: CASNLDRVNTEAFF.

J is TRBJ1-3 and V is TRBV7-2; TRBD1 matches at 8 bases. The CDR3 totals 16 residues. V dropped 2 bases and J dropped 0; count of bases not matched to a gene: 3. Germline loops: CDR1 SGHTA, CDR2 FQGNSA. CDR3 amino acids: CASSLNRGSSGNTIYF. The DNA of the CDR3 is TGTGCCAGCAGCTTAAACAGGGGGAGCTCTGGAAACACCATATATTTT.

This clone was counted once. The V and J genes are TRBV21-1 and TRBJ2-1; no DNA check was done on the table's D call, TRBD2. TRBV21-1 is a pseudogene. This CDR3 comprises 10 residues. The chain's CDR3 is CASKTTEQFF. The CDR3 nucleotides are TGTGCCAGCAAGACTACTGAGCAGTTCTTC.

This clone has just one count. The chain uses TRBV6-2 or TRBV6-3 and TRBJ2-7; D unresolved. The germline V and J ends were trimmed by 6 bases and 5 bases, with 14 bases remaining between them. The V gene's germline CDR1 is MNHEY and CDR2 SVGEGT. CDR3 length equals 13 residues. The CDR3 spells CASSGRRVHEQYF. The CDR3, as DNA: TGTGCCAGCAGCGGGCGCCGGGTCCACGAGCAGTACTTC.

J is TRBJ2-1 and V is TRBV6-5; D is possibly TRBD2 (6 bases). V lost 6 bases and J 13 bases, leaving 22 bases between the germline ends. CDR1 and CDR2 from the germline V gene are MNHEY and SVGAGI. The CDR3 contains 14 residues. CDR3: CASSGGAAGRGQFF. CDR3 in DNA: TGTGCCAGCAGCGGTGGGGCGGCGGGAAGGGGCCAGTTCTTC.

The chain is built from TRBV4-3 and TRBJ1-4; 10 bases are shared with TRBD1. The CDR3 is 14 residues long. Germline V gene sequence: CDR1 LGHNA, CDR2 YSLEER. J gave up 5 bases and V 4 bases, and 1 base lay outside the gene matches. The CDR3 is CASSPGQGNEKLFF. The CDR3 DNA follows: TGCGCCAGCAGCCCGGGACAGGGGAATGAAAAACTGTTTTTT.

The genes are TRBV5-4 and TRBJ1-6, with D uncertain. Trimming took 2 bases from V and 10 from J, leaving 13 bases between them. The CDR3 is 14 amino acids. Germline V CDR1 and CDR2: SGHNT, YYREEE (reference sequence). CDR3 nucleotide sequence: TGTGCCAGCAGCTTAATATCCCGGGTGTCACCCCTCCACTTT. Its protein is CASSLISRVSPLHF.

The J gene is TRBJ2-7, the V gene TRBV15; 8 nucleotides align to TRBD1. Germline CDR1 LNHNV, CDR2 YYDKDF (reference sequence). The CDR3 contains 11 residues. DNA for the CDR3: TGTGCCACCAGCAGAGGGACAGGGTTAGAGGTC. It translates to CATSRGTGLEV.

The rearrangement links TRBV28 to TRBJ1-1, with 7 nucleotides matching TRBD1. Germline V CDR1 and CDR2: MDHEN, SYDVKM. This CDR3 is 12 amino acids long. Trimming took 8 bases from V and 11 from J; bases not matched to a gene: 11. CDR3 DNA: TGTGCCAGCCGGGACAGCCCCCCTAAGGCTTTCTTT. It translates to CASRDSPPKAFF.

The J gene is TRBJ1-1, the V gene TRBV10-3; TRBD1 matches at 8 bases. CDR3 size: 13 residues. Trimming cost V 7 bases and J 4 bases; bases outside gene matches: 5. In germline, CDR1 is ENHRY, CDR2 SYGVKD. CDR3: CAINPGGGTEAFF. Here the CDR3 DNA reads TGTGCCATCAACCCAGGGGGCGGCACTGAAGCTTTCTTT.

This chain links TRBV14 with TRBJ1-1; D unclear. Germline V gene data show CDR1 as SGHDN and CDR2 as FVKESK. V was clipped by 2 bases and J by 4 bases, with 20 bases between them. This CDR3 spans 17 amino acids. The CDR3 DNA reads as TGTGCCAGCAGCCAAAGGGTGAGTTTGGACGGGGTCACTGAAGCTTTCTTT. Translation: CASSQRVSLDGVTEAFF.

This clone was detected only once. The chain carries TRBV4-3 and TRBJ2-1; 11 bases fit TRBD2. Losses at the gene ends were 2 bases for V and 5 bases for J; bases not matched to a gene: 14. The CDR3 runs to 19 residues. Germline loops: CDR1 LGHNA, CDR2 YSLEER. CDR3 in amino acids: CASSQRLAGGGLRNNEQFF. The CDR3 bases are TGCGCCAGCAGCCAACGATTAGCGGGAGGGGGGCTAAGAAACAATGAGCAGTTCTTC.

The chain links TRBV9 to TRBJ2-2, with 16 bases matching TRBD2. CDR3 length equals 18 residues. Germline V gene data show CDR1 as SGDLS and CDR2 as YYNGEE. V lost 4 bases and J lost 4; bases outside the gene matches: 7. CDR3 loop: CASSLSGLAGGGTGELFF. The CDR3 nucleotides are TGTGCCAGCAGCCTCTCGGGACTAGCGGGAGGGGGCACCGGGGAGCTGTTTTTT.

This sequence joins TRBV30 and TRBJ2-7; D gene uncertain. Germline CDR1 is GTSNPN and CDR2 is SVGIG (reference sequence). Between the trimmed V and J ends, which lost 5 bases and 3 bases, there was a span of 5 bases. The CDR3 runs to 10 residues. The CDR3 spells CAWGNYEQYF. CDR3 coding DNA: TGTGCCTGGGGGAACTACGAGCAGTACTTC.

V usage is TRBV5-8 and J usage is TRBJ2-5; D unclear. V lost 0 bases, J lost 5 bases, and 17 bases lay in between. Germline assignment: CDR1 SGHTS and CDR2 YDEGEE. This CDR3 comprises 16 residues. CDR3 nucleotides: TGTGCCAGCAGCTTGGCTTTGGGCCGCCGGGTGGAGACCCAGTACTTC. Its protein is CASSLALGRRVETQYF.

The chain carries TRBV7-2 and TRBJ2-7; 9 positions agree with TRBD1. Germline-derived CDR1 and CDR2 are SGHTA and FQGNSA. CDR3 length: 16 amino acids. Unmatched junction bases numbered 9, after V lost 5 bases and J lost 1 base. DNA for the CDR3: TGTGCCAGCAGCCTCGGGACAGGGTTTGTTTCCTACGAGCAGTACTTC. Its translation: CASSLGTGFVSYEQYF.

The table lists this clone with a few counts. CDR3 loop: CASSERTGSREAFF. For the CDR3, the DNA is TGTGCCAGCAGTGAGCGAACAGGATCTCGAGAAGCTTTCTTT. The rearrangement links TRBV25-1 to TRBJ1-1; TRBD1 is a possible D gene (5 bases). With 3 bases removed from V and 8 bases from J, the gap between germline ends came to 16 bases. Germline CDR1 is MGHDK and CDR2 is SYGVNS. This CDR3 is 14 amino acids long. The full variable domain, in which reference TRBV25-1 and TRBJ1-1 provide the parts outside the CDR3, is EADIYQTPRYLVIGTGKKITLECSQTMGHDKMYWYQQDPGMELHLIHYSYGVNSTEKGDLSSESTVSRIRTEHFPLTLESARPSHTSQYLCASSERTGSREAFFGQGTRLTVV.

The rearrangement uses TRBV6-1 and TRBJ2-7, with 7 bases identical to TRBD2. The germline V gene encodes CDR1 MNHNS and CDR2 SASEGT. Losses at the gene ends were 1 base for V and 7 bases for J; bases not matched to a gene: 7. The CDR3 has 14 residues. The CDR3 coding sequence is TGTGCCAGCAGTGAAGTGTGGAGGGAGGGGGAGCAGTACTTC. Translation: CASSEVWREGEQYF.

This rearrangement joins TRBV9 to TRBJ1-3; TRBD1 is a possible D gene (5 bases). Germline V CDR1 and CDR2: SGDLS, YYNGEE. This CDR3 has 14 amino acids. Trimming shortened V by 3 bases and J by 3 bases, and 10 bases separated the two germline ends. The CDR3 region is CASSEGGVGNTIYF. The CDR3 nucleotides read TGTGCCAGCAGCGAGGGAGGGGTTGGAAACACCATATATTTT.

J is TRBJ2-1 and V is TRBV11-2; D is unclear. The CDR3 has 14 residues. CDR1 and CDR2 from the germline V gene are SGHAT and FQNNGV. Trimming removed 1 base at V and 1 base at J, with 5 bases between. CDR3 residues: CASSLGYSYNEQFF. For the CDR3, the DNA is TGTGCCAGCAGCTTAGGCTATTCCTACAATGAGCAGTTCTTC. The full variable domain, completed using reference TRBV11-2 and TRBJ2-1, is EAGVAQSPRYKIIEKRQSVAFWCNPISGHATLYWYQQILGQGPKLLIQFQNNGVVDDSQLPKDRFSAERLKGVDSTLKIQPAKLEDSAVYLCASSLGYSYNEQFFGPGTRLTVL.

The V call is TRBV4-3, the J call TRBJ1-6; TRBD1 agrees at 7 bases. Losses at the gene ends were 3 bases for V and 5 bases for J; bases not matched to a gene: 4. This CDR3 contains 15 residues. The germline gives CDR1 LGHNA, CDR2 YSLEER. Here the CDR3 DNA reads TGCGCCAGCAGCCAGGATAGGGGGCATAATTCACCCCTCCACTTT. Encoded protein: CASSQDRGHNSPLHF.

This clone was seen only a few times. The chain couples TRBV5-1 to TRBJ2-1; TRBD1 matches 8 bases. V lost 5 bases and J lost 5; bases outside the gene matches: 6. The CDR3 loop spans 14 amino acids. Germline V gene data show CDR1 as SGHRS and CDR2 as YFSETQ. DNA for the CDR3: TGCGCCAGCAGAGAGACAGGGGTTGACAATGAGCAGTTCTTC. Its protein is CASRETGVDNEQFF.

CDR3: CASSFGERTALPREKLFF. In DNA form, the CDR3 reads TGTGCCAGCAGTTTTGGAGAACGGACAGCCCTCCCTCGGGAAAAACTGTTTTTT. The chain joins TRBV28 to TRBJ1-4; maybe TRBD1 (6 bases). Germline V gene lookup returns CDR1 MDHEN and CDR2 SYDVKM. Deletions cut 3 bases from V and 8 bases from J, with 25 bases between. This CDR3 contains 18 residues. The variable domain in full, completed from reference TRBV28 and TRBJ1-4, reads DVKVTQSSRYLVKRTGEKVFLECVQDMDHENMFWYRQDPGLGLRLIYFSYDVKMKEKGDIPEGYSVSREKKERFSLILESASTNQTSMYLCASSFGERTALPREKLFFGSGTQLSVL.

The chain has TRBV28 and TRBJ1-2, with a weak D call TRBD1 (6 bases). Per germline, CDR1 MDHEN and CDR2 SYDVKM. Trimming removed 11 bases at V and 4 bases at J, with 26 bases between. The CDR3 extends over 16 amino acids. CDR3 bases: TGTGCCTACAGCGGGAGTGGCCACAGGGAGATCTATGGCTACACCTTC. Encoded protein: CAYSGSGHREIYGYTF.

The V gene is TRBV11-2, the J gene TRBJ1-6, with D perhaps TRBD1 (5 bases). Germline V lookup: CDR1 SGHAT, CDR2 FQNNGV. The V end was cut by 3 bases, the J end by 10 bases, with 19 bases between. This CDR3 contains 16 residues. The CDR3 coding sequence is TGTGCCAGCAGCTTCCCTATCCAGGGAGTAGGGTCACCCCTCCACTTT. Its translation: CASSFPIQGVGSPLHF.

This chain uses TRBV7-2 with TRBJ2-1, with 8 bases lining up with TRBD2. This CDR3 is built from 15 residues. The trim removed 5 bases at V and 0 bases at J, leaving 3 bases unmatched. Germline CDR1 SGHTA, CDR2 FQGNSA. CDR3 residues: CASSRTSSSYNEQFF. In DNA form, the CDR3 reads TGTGCCAGCAGCCGGACTAGCAGCTCCTACAATGAGCAGTTCTTC.

CDR3 amino acids: CASSQDWPSPGELFF. The CDR3 region has the DNA TGCGCCAGCAGCCAAGATTGGCCATCCCCCGGGGAGCTGTTTTTT. The genes are TRBV4-1 and TRBJ2-2; no definite D call. The length of the CDR3 is 15 residues. V was cut by 0 bases and J by 6 bases, with 11 bases left in between. CDR1 and CDR2 from the germline V gene are MGHRA and YSYEKL.

The rearrangement uses TRBV30 and TRBJ1-4, with a tentative D call TRBD1 (5 bases). The CDR3 extends over 13 amino acids. Germline V gene lookup returns CDR1 GTSNPN and CDR2 SVGIG (reference sequence). The V gene lost 3 bases and the J gene lost 8 bases, with 13 bases spanning the gap. The CDR3 region has the DNA TGTGCCTGGAGCTTCCAGGGATCCGAAAAACTGTTTTTT. Amino acids: CAWSFQGSEKLFF.